A selection of T cell receptor beta chains follows, all from one sample in a study of blood T cell repertoires in COVID-19. Sequencing used immunoSEQ multiplex PCR; TCRdb keeps in-frame clones, though not all of them. The sample includes under 300,000 clones, about nine tenths seen only once; the top ten take about 3%. Sequenced input: peripheral blood. These receptors were collected from a woman aged 30 to 39 with active or convalescent COVID-19. The CDR3 runs from the conserved cysteine through the conserved F or W. Each record gives: J gene, V gene, CDR3 protein.

TRBJ2-7	TRBV15	CATSRAGSVSYEQYF
TRBJ1-1	TRBV29-1	CSVVQGGLTEAFF
TRBJ1-2	TRBV15	CATSPDRAGDGYTF
TRBJ1-2	TRBV20-1	CSASKSDGYTF
TRBJ2-2	TRBV5-6	CASSKSGTGGSGELFF
TRBJ1-2	TRBV9	CASSYGQGNYGYTF
TRBJ2-6	TRBV2	CASARNRDLGANVLTF
TRBJ2-1	TRBV10-1	CASSPTSGGYNEQFF
TRBJ1-5	TRBV28	CASSLRDIQPQHF
TRBJ2-5	TRBV7-7	CASSRAGTGGETQYF
TRBJ2-5	TRBV5-1	CASSLEDSFQETQYF
TRBJ1-4	TRBV5-1	CASSPGGNGLQGTGEKLFF
TRBJ1-6	TRBV28	CASSLRSPLHF
TRBJ1-5	TRBV28	CASSFQGWNQPQHF
TRBJ1-3	TRBV18	CASSPRTVRAGNTIYF
TRBJ1-2	TRBV30	CAWSVGVGAVGYTF
TRBJ2-1	TRBV4-2	CASSSQFGGNNEQFF
TRBJ2-1	TRBV2	CASRPLAGAPSSYNEQFF
TRBJ1-2	TRBV6-5	CASSSAPGRVGGYTF
TRBJ1-1	TRBV5-6	CASSLRSGTEAFF
TRBJ2-3	TRBV6-2/TRBV6-3	CASSWDRGRGGPNTDTQYF
TRBJ2-7	TRBV18	CASSQGQGYEQYF
TRBJ2-3	TRBV5-1	CASSVRQSSTDTQYF
TRBJ1-6	TRBV3-1/TRBV3-2	CASSDSRNSPLHF
TRBJ1-6	TRBV11-2	CASSSFRGDSPLHF
TRBJ2-3	TRBV10-3	CAINGASGGAFNTDTQYF
TRBJ1-5	TRBV5-1	CASSPGTGNQPQHF
TRBJ2-7	TRBV19	CASSLSRGIYEQYF
TRBJ2-1	TRBV5-6	CASSFLGDEQFF
TRBJ2-3	TRBV18	CASSPPGLGTDTQYF
TRBJ2-3	TRBV7-3	CASSPRTTDTQYF
TRBJ2-3	TRBV6-5	CASNGLGGDTQYF
TRBJ2-1	TRBV4-3	CASSLSVGLVKDNEQFF
TRBJ2-7	TRBV6-1	CASSDQGYEQYF
TRBJ1-2	TRBV21-1	CASSLERRQGNYGYTF
TRBJ1-1	TRBV19	CASTQDSLATEAFF
TRBJ2-1	TRBV18	CASSPGRPSYNEQFF
TRBJ2-3	TRBV7-2	CASSLSGSTDTQYF
TRBJ2-7	TRBV28	CASSSASIQGAGEQYF
TRBJ1-2	TRBV29-1	CSVLTGPYGYTF
TRBJ2-5	TRBV7-9	CASSSPLRTGQETQYF
TRBJ1-2	TRBV19	CASSYLNSIYGYTF
TRBJ2-3	TRBV5-1	CASSRDRGPITDTQYF
TRBJ2-2	TRBV7-7	CASSPGQGGPGELFF
TRBJ2-3	TRBV7-3	CASSPTRGDTQYF
TRBJ1-2	TRBV19	CASSIAGVFYGYTF
TRBJ1-3	TRBV15	CATSRLDRVNGNTIYF
TRBJ1-2	TRBV5-4	CASSLVTGSYGYTF
TRBJ2-2	TRBV3-1/TRBV3-2	CASSDGTSGVELFF
TRBJ1-6	TRBV6-1	CASSETAGANSPLHF
TRBJ2-3	TRBV27	CASSPGYLAGATRDTQYF
TRBJ2-1	TRBV5-8	CASSLAGVSYNEQFF
TRBJ1-5	TRBV7-2	CASSPSSDSLNQPQHF
TRBJ1-1	TRBV3-1/TRBV3-2	CASSQRVVVAGKGTEAFF
TRBJ1-3	TRBV5-1	CASSLGAGQSSGNTIYF
TRBJ1-1	TRBV5-1	CASSFMTGGRETEAFF
TRBJ2-3	TRBV7-2	CASSINLRGAGGDTQYF
TRBJ2-2	TRBV9	CASSPKPSTGELFF
TRBJ1-1	TRBV19	CASSLLREYTEAFF
TRBJ2-3	TRBV7-2	CASSSRGTPGADTQYF